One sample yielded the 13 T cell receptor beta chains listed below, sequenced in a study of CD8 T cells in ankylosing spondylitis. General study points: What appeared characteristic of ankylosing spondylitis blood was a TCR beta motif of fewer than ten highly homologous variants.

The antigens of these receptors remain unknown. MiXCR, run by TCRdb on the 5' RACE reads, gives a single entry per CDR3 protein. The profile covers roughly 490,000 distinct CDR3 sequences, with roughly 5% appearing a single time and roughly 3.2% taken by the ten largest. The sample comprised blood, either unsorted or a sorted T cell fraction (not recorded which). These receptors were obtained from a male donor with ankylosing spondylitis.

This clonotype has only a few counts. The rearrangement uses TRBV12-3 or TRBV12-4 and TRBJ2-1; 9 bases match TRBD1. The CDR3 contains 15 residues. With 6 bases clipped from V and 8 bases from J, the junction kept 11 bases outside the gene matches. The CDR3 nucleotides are TGTGCCAGCAGACTCCCGGGACAGGGTACCGATGAGCAGTTCTTC. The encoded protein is CASRLPGQGTDEQFF.

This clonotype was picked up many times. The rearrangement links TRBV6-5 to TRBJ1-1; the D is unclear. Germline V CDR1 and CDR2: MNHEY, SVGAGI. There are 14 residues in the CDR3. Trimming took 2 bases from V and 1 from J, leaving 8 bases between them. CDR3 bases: TGTGCCAGCAGTTACAAAGGCACGAACACTGAAGCTTTCTTT. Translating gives CASSYKGTNTEAFF.

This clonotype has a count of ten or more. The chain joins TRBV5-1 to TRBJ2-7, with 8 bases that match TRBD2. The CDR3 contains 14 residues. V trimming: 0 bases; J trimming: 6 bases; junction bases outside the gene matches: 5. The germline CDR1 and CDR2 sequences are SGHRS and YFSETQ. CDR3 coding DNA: TGCGCCAGCAGCTTGGGGGGACTAGAAGGCGAGCAGTACTTC. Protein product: CASSLGGLEGEQYF.

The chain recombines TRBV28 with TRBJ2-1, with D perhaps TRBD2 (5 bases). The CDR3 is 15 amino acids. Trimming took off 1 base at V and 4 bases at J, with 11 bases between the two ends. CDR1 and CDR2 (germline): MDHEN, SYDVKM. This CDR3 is CASSLFSAAYNEQFF. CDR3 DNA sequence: TGTGCCAGCAGTTTATTTTCAGCGGCTTACAATGAGCAGTTCTTC.

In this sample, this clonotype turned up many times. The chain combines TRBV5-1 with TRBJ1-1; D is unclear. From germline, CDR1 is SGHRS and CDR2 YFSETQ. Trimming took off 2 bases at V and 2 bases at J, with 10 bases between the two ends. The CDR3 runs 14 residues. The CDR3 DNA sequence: TGCGCCAGCAGCTTTCAATCGGAAAACACTGAAGCTTTCTTT. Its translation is CASSFQSENTEAFF. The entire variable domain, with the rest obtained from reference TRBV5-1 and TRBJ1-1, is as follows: KAGVTQTPRYLIKTRGQQVTLSCSPISGHRSVSWYQQTPGQGLQFLFEYFSETQRNKGNFPGRFSGRQFSNSRSEMNVSTLELGDSALYLCASSFQSENTEAFFGQGTRLTVV.

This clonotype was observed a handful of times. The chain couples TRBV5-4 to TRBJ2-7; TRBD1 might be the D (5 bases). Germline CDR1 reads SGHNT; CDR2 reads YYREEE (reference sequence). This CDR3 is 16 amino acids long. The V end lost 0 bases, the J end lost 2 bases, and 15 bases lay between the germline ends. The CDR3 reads CASSLAGQGSPYEQYF. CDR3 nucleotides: TGTGCCAGCAGCTTGGCCGGGCAGGGAAGCCCCTACGAGCAGTACTTC.

This CDR3 reads CASRESSLSLDRTLLETQYF. The CDR3 DNA sequence: TGTGCCAGCAGAGAGTCTTCCCTGTCCCTGGACAGGACTCTCTTAGAGACCCAGTACTTC. The V and J genes are TRBV6-4 and TRBJ2-5, with 7 bases lining up with TRBD1. Per the germline V gene, CDR1 is MRHNA and CDR2 is SNTAGT. This CDR3 region has 20 residues. The trim removed 6 bases at V and 4 bases at J, leaving 26 bases unmatched.

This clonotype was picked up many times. In nucleotides, the CDR3 is TGCGCCAGCAGCCCTATTATTAACTATGGCTACACCTTC. Translated: CASSPIINYGYTF. The V call is TRBV5-1, the J call TRBJ1-2; D not certain. The CDR3 spans 13 residues. Between the trimmed V and J ends, which lost 4 bases and 1 base, there was a span of 8 bases. Germline V gene lookup returns CDR1 SGHRS and CDR2 YFSETQ. The full variable domain, completed using reference TRBV5-1 and TRBJ1-2, is KAGVTQTPRYLIKTRGQQVTLSCSPISGHRSVSWYQQTPGQGLQFLFEYFSETQRNKGNFPGRFSGRQFSNSRSEMNVSTLELGDSALYLCASSPIINYGYTFGSGTRLTVV.

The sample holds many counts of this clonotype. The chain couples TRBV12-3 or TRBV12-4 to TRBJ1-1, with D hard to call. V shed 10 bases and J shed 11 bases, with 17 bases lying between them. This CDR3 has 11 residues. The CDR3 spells CATTEIVRAFF. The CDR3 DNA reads TGTGCCACCACAGAAATAGTAAGGGCTTTCTTT.

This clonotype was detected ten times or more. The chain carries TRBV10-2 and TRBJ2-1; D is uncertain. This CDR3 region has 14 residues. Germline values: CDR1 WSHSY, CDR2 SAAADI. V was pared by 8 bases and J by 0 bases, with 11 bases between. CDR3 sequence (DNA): TGCGCCAGCCTCAGCGTGAGCTCCTACAATGAGCAGTTCTTC. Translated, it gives CASLSVSSYNEQFF.

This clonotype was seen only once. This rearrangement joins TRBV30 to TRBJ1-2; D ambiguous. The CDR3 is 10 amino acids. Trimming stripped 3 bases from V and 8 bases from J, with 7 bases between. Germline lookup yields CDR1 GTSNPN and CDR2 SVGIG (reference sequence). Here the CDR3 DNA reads TGTGCCTGGAGCCCAGGAGGCTACACCTTC. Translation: CAWSPGGYTF.

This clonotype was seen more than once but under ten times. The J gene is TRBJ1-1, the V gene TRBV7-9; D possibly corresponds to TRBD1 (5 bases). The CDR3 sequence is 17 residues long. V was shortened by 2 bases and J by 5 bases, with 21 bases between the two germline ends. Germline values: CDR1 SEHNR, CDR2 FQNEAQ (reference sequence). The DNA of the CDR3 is TGTGCCAGCAGCTTAACTTCAGGGCCGGGGTTCGAAACTGAAGCTTTCTTT. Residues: CASSLTSGPGFETEAFF.

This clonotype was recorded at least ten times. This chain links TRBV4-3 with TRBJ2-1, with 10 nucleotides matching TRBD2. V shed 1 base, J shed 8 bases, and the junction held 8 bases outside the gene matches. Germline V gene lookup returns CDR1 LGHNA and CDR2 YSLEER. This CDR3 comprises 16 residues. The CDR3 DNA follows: TGCGCCAGCAGCCAAGGTCTAGCGGGGGCGGAATATGAGCAGTTCTTC. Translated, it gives CASSQGLAGAEYEQFF.